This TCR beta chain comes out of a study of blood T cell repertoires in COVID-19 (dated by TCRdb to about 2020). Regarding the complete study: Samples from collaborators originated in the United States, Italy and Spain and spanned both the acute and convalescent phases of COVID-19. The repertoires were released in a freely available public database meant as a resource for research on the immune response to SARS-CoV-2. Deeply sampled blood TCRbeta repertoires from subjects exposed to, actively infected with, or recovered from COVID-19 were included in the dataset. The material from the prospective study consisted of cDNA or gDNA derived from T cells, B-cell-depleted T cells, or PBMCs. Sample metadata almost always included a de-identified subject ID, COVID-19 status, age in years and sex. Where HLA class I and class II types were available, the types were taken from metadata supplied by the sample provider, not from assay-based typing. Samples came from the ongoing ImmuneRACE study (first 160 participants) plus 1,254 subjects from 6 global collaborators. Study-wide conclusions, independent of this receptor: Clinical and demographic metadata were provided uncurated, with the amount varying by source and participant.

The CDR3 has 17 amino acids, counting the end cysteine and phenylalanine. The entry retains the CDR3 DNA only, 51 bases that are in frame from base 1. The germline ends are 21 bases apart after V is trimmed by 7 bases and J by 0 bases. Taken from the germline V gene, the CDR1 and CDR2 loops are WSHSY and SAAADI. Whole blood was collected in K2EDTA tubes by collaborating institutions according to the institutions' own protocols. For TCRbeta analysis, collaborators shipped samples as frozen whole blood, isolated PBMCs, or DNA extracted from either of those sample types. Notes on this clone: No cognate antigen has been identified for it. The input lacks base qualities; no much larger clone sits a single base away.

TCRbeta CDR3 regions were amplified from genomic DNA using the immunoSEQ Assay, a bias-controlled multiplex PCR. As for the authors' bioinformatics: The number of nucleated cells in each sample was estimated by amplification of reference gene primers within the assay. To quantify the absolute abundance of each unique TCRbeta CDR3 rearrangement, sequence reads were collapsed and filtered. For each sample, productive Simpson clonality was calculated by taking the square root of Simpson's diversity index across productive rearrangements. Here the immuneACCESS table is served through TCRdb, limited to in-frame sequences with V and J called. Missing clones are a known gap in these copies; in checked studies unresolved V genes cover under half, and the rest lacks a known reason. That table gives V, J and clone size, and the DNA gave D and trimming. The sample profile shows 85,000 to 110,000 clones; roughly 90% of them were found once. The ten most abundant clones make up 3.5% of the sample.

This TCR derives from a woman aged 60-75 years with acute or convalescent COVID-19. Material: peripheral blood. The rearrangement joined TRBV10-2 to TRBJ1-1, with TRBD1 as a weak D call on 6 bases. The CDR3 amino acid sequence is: CASTPTGHLILNTEAFF. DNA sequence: TGCGCCAGCACCCCTACAGGGCATCTTATTCTGAACACTGAAGCTTTCTTT.